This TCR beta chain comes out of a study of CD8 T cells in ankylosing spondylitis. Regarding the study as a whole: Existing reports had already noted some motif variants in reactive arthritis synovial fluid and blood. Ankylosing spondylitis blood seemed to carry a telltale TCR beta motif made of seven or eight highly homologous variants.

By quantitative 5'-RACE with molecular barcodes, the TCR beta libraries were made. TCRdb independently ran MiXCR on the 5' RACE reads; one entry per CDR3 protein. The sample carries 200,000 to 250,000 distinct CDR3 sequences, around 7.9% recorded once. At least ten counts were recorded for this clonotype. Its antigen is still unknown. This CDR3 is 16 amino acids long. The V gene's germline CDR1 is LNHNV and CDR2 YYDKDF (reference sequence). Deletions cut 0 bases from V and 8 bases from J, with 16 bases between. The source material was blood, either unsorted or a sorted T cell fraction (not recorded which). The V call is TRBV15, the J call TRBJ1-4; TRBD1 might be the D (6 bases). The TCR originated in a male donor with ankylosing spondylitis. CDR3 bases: TGTGCCACCAGCAGAGAGGGAACTAACAGGGCCGAAAAACTGTTTTTT. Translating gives CATSREGTNRAEKLFF. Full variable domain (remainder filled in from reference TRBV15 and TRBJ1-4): DAMVIQNPRYQVTQFGKPVTLSCSQTLNHNVMYWYQQKSSQAPKLLFHYYDKDFNNEADTPDNFQSRRPNTSFCFLDIRSPGLGDTAMYLCATSREGTNRAEKLFFGSGTQLSVL.